This T cell receptor beta chain appears in the sequencing data of a study of shared clonotypes between healthy human individuals. Study as a whole: With ages of 18 to 49, the donors were a couple of women and three men.

Researchers divided each subset's genomic DNA evenly across several immunoSEQ plates. TCRdb's table, derived via immunoSEQ multiplex PCR, lists solely in-frame clones and lacks some. The repertoire has 550,000 to 600,000 clones, roughly 98% of them found once; the top ten carry more than 0.3%. The naive CD8 fraction comprised CD45RO-negative cells positively selected for CCR7 and excluded terminally differentiated effector memory CD45RA+ cells. V dropped 5 bases and J dropped 3; count of bases not matched to a gene: 4. The CDR3 consists of 13 residues. Germline assignment: CDR1 SEHNR and CDR2 FQNEAQ (reference sequence).

Sequencing was performed on naive CD8+ T cells sorted from blood. The rearrangement joins TRBV7-9 to TRBJ2-7, with 7 bases identical to TRBD1. The TCR sequence derives from a man aged 25 to 45 in good health. The CDR3 nucleotides read TGTGCCAGCAGCGATCGGGACAGCTACGAGCAGTACTTC. Encoded protein: CASSDRDSYEQYF.